The 4 T cell receptor beta chains reported below all come from one sample, sequenced in a study of spatial heterogeneity in lung cancer. TCRdb re-called the 5' RACE reads through MiXCR, storing one row per CDR3 protein. The sample consists of thousands of distinct CDR3 sequences, about 2.7% of them appearing once. Study-wide results and limits: For expanded intratumoral alpha and beta TCRs, counts tracked tumor mutation counts.

No cognate antigen is known for these TCRs. Indicated time point: sample taken at primary tumor resection. The material sequenced was lung tumor tissue, taken at surgery. The receptors were gathered from a male donor with early-stage non-small cell lung cancer.

The table lists this clonotype with many counts. The chain uses TRBV11-2 and TRBJ2-6; D is unclear. Germline CDR1 reads SGHAT; CDR2 reads FQNNGV. The CDR3 spans 15 residues. Trimming cost V 3 bases and J 1 base, with 7 bases left between them. CDR3 protein: CASSFRRSGANVLTF. The DNA for the CDR3 is TGTGCCAGCAGCTTTAGGCGTTCTGGGGCCAACGTCCTGACTTTC.

In this sample, this clonotype turned up many times. The V gene is TRBV7-3, the J gene TRBJ2-6; 9 bases fit TRBD1. This CDR3 has 17 residues. The V gene end was trimmed by 4 bases and the J gene end by 2 bases; junction bases not matched to a gene: 6. Germline values: CDR1 SGHTA, CDR2 FQGTGA. The CDR3 DNA sequence: TGTGCCAGCAGCTCAGGACAGGGGAGGACTGGGGCCAACGTCCTGACTTTC. Amino acid sequence: CASSSGQGRTGANVLTF.

This clonotype is classed as medium-sized (0.01 to 0.1%). The rearrangement joins TRBV28 to TRBJ2-6, with D hard to call. The CDR3 runs to 13 residues. Germline V gene sequence: CDR1 MDHEN, CDR2 SYDVKM. The V end lost 8 bases, the J end lost 0 bases, and 5 bases lay between the germline ends. The DNA of the CDR3 is TGTGCCAGCGGGCGCTCTGGGGCCAACGTCCTGACTTTC. Translated: CASGRSGANVLTF.

V and J are TRBV4-3 and TRBJ2-3; D tentatively reads TRBD1 or TRBD2 (5 bases each). Trimming took off 4 bases at V and 2 bases at J, with 10 bases between the two ends. The CDR3 is made up of 14 amino acids. Germline V CDR1 and CDR2: LGHNA, YSLEER. This CDR3 reads CASSPGTHTDTQYF. CDR3 DNA: TGCGCCAGCAGCCCAGGGACGCACACAGATACGCAGTATTTT.